This TCR beta chain stems from a study of T cell repertoires in ileal Crohn's disease. Across the study: Median disease duration was approximately eight years; 35% smoked at surgery. The M6 sample came from neoterminal ileum during colonoscopy after surgery. Study-wide findings and caveats: Clonal expansions were more frequent in active smokers than non-smokers at surgery.

Some clones are missing from TCRdb's copy, which holds only in-frame ones; the method was immunoSEQ multiplex PCR. The sample lists roughly 1,200 clones; roughly 80% were seen once. Note on this clone: Its antigen is as yet unknown.

Indicated time point: neoterminal ileum biopsy at postoperative endoscopy, about 6 months after surgery. V dropped 1 base and J dropped 0; count of bases not matched to a gene: 4. This CDR3 is 17 amino acids long. From germline, CDR1 is GTSNPN and CDR2 SVGIG (reference sequence). Sequencing was done on a sample of ileal tissue. The receptor was derived from an adult with Crohn's disease. The rearrangement uses TRBV30 and TRBJ2-1; 12 bases line up with TRBD2. The CDR3 nucleotides are TGTGCCTGGAGTGGACTAGCGGGGGATCGCTCCTACAATGAGCAGTTCTTC. Amino acids: CAWSGLAGDRSYNEQFF.